This TCR beta chain came from a study of metastatic and nonmetastatic thyroid tumors (dated by TCRdb to 2019 to 2021). About the investigation overall: The researchers compared repertoires between peripheral blood samples and tumor or nodule tissue samples from patients with malignant or benign thyroid disease. Overall results and qualifications from the work: In both blood and tumor samples, TCR beta diversity was reported to be significantly higher in malignant tumors than in benign nodules.

Preparation of the library involved PCR. The sequencer was an Illumina HiSeq 4000. High-throughput sequencing was used to profile the TCR beta-chain CDR3 region of every patient. Per the source publication's procedure: A classifier to discriminate distant-metastatic papillary thyroid cancer patients was built from CDR3 differences across clinicopathological groups. To measure repertoire diversity the researchers used the Shannon index, while the Morisita-Horn index served to gauge how similar the tumor and blood repertoires were. TCRdb handled the public reads itself, with Q25 trimming in fastp and clone calling in MiXCR, and kept productive beta chains. The V and J calls follow TCRdb's processing rather than the paper's. This sample lists approximately 82,000 clones; 12% were detected once. The ten largest clones add up to roughly 9.1% of the sample. No patient had received any treatment before thyroid surgery. Using T-cell receptor beta sequencing, the researchers looked back retrospectively at clinical samples from patients, gathered between about 2012 and 2018.

This clone was seen many times. Its antigen is unknown. No qualities accompany the bases; no much larger clone lies one base away. As encoded in the germline V gene (reference sequence), CDR1 is SGHKS while CDR2 is YYEKEE. Its CDR3 holds 16 amino acids, cysteine through phenylalanine. Only the CDR3 region is kept as DNA, spanning 48 bases read in frame from base 1. Trimming takes 3 bases from V and 4 bases from J, and the germline ends sit 14 bases apart. This receptor was identified in a female donor with papillary thyroid cancer or a benign thyroid nodule (not recorded which). Some clones in this sample may be carry-over from other donors' samples. Recombination linked TRBV5-5 to TRBJ1-6, with the D gene not confidently named. The sequenced sample was tumor tissue. The DNA sequence reads TGTGCCAGCAGCTCTGGCGTTCAACTTTATAATTCACCCCTCCACTTT. Its protein reads: CASSSGVQLYNSPLHF.